The T cell receptor beta chain described here comes from a study of graft-versus-host responses after intestinal transplantation. The overall study: Recipients underwent multivisceral, liver-intestinal, or isolated intestinal transplants. Once they had received anti-thymocyte globulin induction, all recipients took tacrolimus and steroids for roughly three years. Study-wide findings and caveats: In recipient marrow, GvH clones were found, and some appeared first in ileum or blood. Elevated graft-versus-host to host-versus-graft clonal ratios in allografts were recorded for patients with graft-donor T cell macrochimerism.

Using immunoSEQ multiplex PCR, the repertoire was profiled, and TCRdb retains in-frame clones only, with some absent. The sample contains fewer than 85,000 clones, 94% of which appear only once. Details on this clone: Its antigen remains unidentified.

With V trimmed by 6 bases and J by 6 bases, 4 bases remained unmatched. Per germline, CDR1 ENHRY and CDR2 SYGVKD. There are 13 residues in the CDR3. The gene calls are TRBV10-3 and TRBJ2-1; 8 nucleotides agree with TRBD1. The sequencing used unstimulated CD8+ T cells sorted from spleen or lymph node cells, collected before intestinal transplant. This TCR derives from a human donor who received an intestinal transplant. This CDR3 is CAIRRTGSNEQFF. In DNA form, the CDR3 reads TGTGCCATCAGGAGGACAGGGTCCAATGAGCAGTTCTTC.